This entry lists 31 T cell receptor beta chains sequenced from one sample in a study of lymphopenia after photon versus proton radiotherapy. TCRdb's copy holds only in-frame clones and misses some; the assay was immunoSEQ multiplex PCR. The sample has about 25,000 clones; 75% to 90% are singletons. The material was peripheral blood, obtained from a patient treated with photon-based radiotherapy. These receptors were taken from a woman aged 50 to 65 with pancreatic cancer.

The gene calls are TRBV5-6 and TRBJ1-2; 8 nucleotides align to TRBD1. The germline V gene encodes CDR1 SGHDT and CDR2 YYEEEE. This CDR3 is 14 amino acids long. Germline trimming cut 4 bases from V and 8 bases from J; bases unmatched to any gene: 10. Written as DNA, the CDR3 is TGTGCCAGCAGCCTACCCCCAGGGGGCCTCGGCTACACCTTC. Translating gives CASSLPPGGLGYTF.

This chain uses TRBV28 with TRBJ2-7; 10 nucleotides agree with TRBD1. Trimming at V came to 6 bases and at J to 5 bases, leaving 10 bases not matched to a gene. Germline V gives CDR1 MDHEN, CDR2 SYDVKM. The CDR3 consists of 15 residues. CDR3 sequence: CASRLLTGGRDEQYF. For the CDR3, the DNA is TGTGCCAGCAGACTATTGACAGGGGGCAGAGACGAGCAGTACTTC.

CDR3 protein: CASSLSSPNTEAFF. The DNA of the CDR3 is TGTGCCAGCAGCTTGAGCTCTCCGAACACTGAAGCTTTCTTT. The chain couples TRBV7-8 to TRBJ1-1; D remains unclear. The CDR3 is 14 residues long. Trimming took off 3 bases at V and 1 base at J, with 9 bases between the two ends. Germline-derived CDR1 and CDR2 are SGHVS and FQNEAQ.

This clone has a handful of counts. This chain joins TRBV29-1 and TRBJ2-1; no clear D. There are 14 residues in the CDR3. Looked up from germline, CDR1 is SQVTM and CDR2 is ANQGSEA. The V gene lost 3 bases and the J gene lost 3 bases, with 12 bases spanning the gap. The CDR3 sequence is CSVDELGDYNEQFF. The CDR3 DNA is TGCAGCGTTGACGAACTGGGCGACTACAATGAGCAGTTCTTC.

J is TRBJ1-4 and V is TRBV9; 10 bases map to TRBD1. After removal of 0 bases from V and 6 bases from J, the junction contained 2 bases not matched to a gene. The germline CDR1 and CDR2 sequences are SGDLS and YYNGEE. This CDR3 comprises 15 residues. The CDR3 nucleotides read TGTGCCAGCAGCGTAGGCGGGACAGGGGATGAAAAACTGTTTTTT. It codes for CASSVGGTGDEKLFF.

This clone was detected only a few times. CDR3 coding DNA: TGTGCCAGCAGCTTAAGGCGGACTAGCGGGAGCAGATACGAGCAGTACTTC. Amino acids: CASSLRRTSGSRYEQYF. This chain uses TRBV7-2 with TRBJ2-7; 13 bases align to TRBD2. From germline, CDR1 is SGHTA and CDR2 FQGNSA. The CDR3 length is 17 residues. V lost 2 bases to trimming and J lost 4 bases; unmatched junction nucleotides: 8.

Only one count was recorded for this clone. The chain carries TRBV30 and TRBJ2-2; 10 nucleotides line up with TRBD1. V was pared by 1 base and J by 6 bases, with 8 bases of the junction left unmatched. This CDR3 contains 16 residues. CDR1 and CDR2 (germline): GTSNPN, SVGIG (reference sequence). CDR3 nucleotide sequence: TGTGCCTGGAGTGGGTTAGGGACAGGGGTTCCCGGGGAGCTGTTTTTT. Translated, it gives CAWSGLGTGVPGELFF.

The CDR3 reads CASSQGLGTSYEQYF. CDR3 DNA sequence: TGCGCCAGCAGCCAAGGTCTAGGGACTTCCTACGAGCAGTACTTC. The chain joins TRBV4-3 to TRBJ2-7; D may be TRBD2 (6 bases). The CDR3 length is 15 residues. The V end was cut by 1 base, the J end by 1 base, with 11 bases between. The V gene's germline CDR1 is LGHNA and CDR2 YSLEER.

The chain carries TRBV7-3 and TRBJ2-3; unclear D gene. Trimming removed 4 bases from V and 3 bases from J, with 14 bases in between. Germline loops: CDR1 SGHTA, CDR2 FQGTGA. The CDR3 length is 15 residues. The CDR3: CASSSSGLETDTQYF. CDR3 bases: TGTGCCAGCAGCTCCTCGGGCCTGGAAACAGATACGCAGTATTTT.

V is TRBV14 and J is TRBJ1-2, with D possibly being TRBD1 (6 bases). This CDR3 has 18 amino acids. Trimming stripped 4 bases from V and 0 bases from J, with 21 bases between. Germline V lookup: CDR1 SGHDN, CDR2 FVKESK. The CDR3 sequence: CASSLLSPGAGPNYGYTF. In nucleotides, the CDR3 is TGTGCCAGCAGCCTTCTCTCCCCGGGGGCCGGTCCTAACTATGGCTACACCTTC.

This clone was recorded a few times. The genes are TRBV29-1 and TRBJ2-1; possibly TRBD2 for D (6 bases). Trimming took 7 bases from V and 4 from J, leaving 11 bases between them. The CDR3 spans 12 residues. Germline CDR1 and CDR2: SQVTM and ANQGSEA. CDR3 sequence reads: CSASEGYNEQFF. The CDR3 nucleotides read TGCAGCGCGTCGGAGGGTTACAATGAGCAGTTCTTC.

The CDR3 DNA reads as TGTGCCAGCAGCCAACAGGGGGCGTTGGATGAGCAGTTCTTC. Encoded protein: CASSQQGALDEQFF. The chain is built from TRBV2 and TRBJ2-1; 9 nucleotides line up with TRBD1. Per the germline V gene, CDR1 is SNHLY and CDR2 is FYNNEI. With V trimmed by 6 bases and J by 8 bases, 8 bases remained unmatched. This CDR3 comprises 14 residues. Combining the CDR3 with reference TRBV2 and TRBJ2-1 gives the whole variable domain EPEVTQTPSHQVTQMGQEVILRCVPISNHLYFYWYRQILGQKVEFLVSFYNNEISEKSEIFDDQFSVERPDGSNFTLKIRSTKLEDSAMYFCASSQQGALDEQFFGPGTRLTVL.

V and J are TRBV5-4 and TRBJ2-2; D uncertain. This CDR3 contains 15 residues. The V gene's germline CDR1 is SGHNT and CDR2 YYREEE (reference sequence). Trimming took 4 bases from V and 4 from J, leaving 14 bases between them. Written as DNA, the CDR3 is TGTGCCAGCAGCACGCCTCAGCGCGGCACCGGGGAGCTGTTTTTT. The encoded protein is CASSTPQRGTGELFF.

This rearrangement joins TRBV28 to TRBJ2-3; 8 bases line up with TRBD2. Trimming removed 11 bases from V and 1 base from J; junction bases left unmatched: 8. Germline lookup yields CDR1 MDHEN and CDR2 SYDVKM. The CDR3 length is 14 residues. This CDR3 reads CAWREAFGTDTQYF. CDR3 sequence (DNA): TGTGCCTGGCGGGAGGCTTTCGGCACAGATACGCAGTATTTT.

As DNA, the CDR3 is TGTGCCAGCAGACCGCCCCAAGCAGGGAGGCCCCAGTACTTC. The encoded protein is CASRPPQAGRPQYF. The chain uses TRBV27 and TRBJ2-5; D may be TRBD2 (6 bases). V was shortened by 6 bases and J by 9 bases, with 20 bases between the two germline ends. The CDR3 is made up of 14 amino acids. Germline assignment: CDR1 MNHEY and CDR2 SMNVEV (reference sequence).

This chain links TRBV11-3 with TRBJ2-7, with D hard to call. V lost 5 bases and J 0 bases, leaving 8 bases between the germline ends. CDR3 length: 13 amino acids. The germline gives CDR1 SGHNT, CDR2 YENEEA. CDR3 sequence (DNA): TGTGCCAGCAGCCGAACTGGCTCCTACGAGCAGTACTTC. Protein: CASSRTGSYEQYF.

V usage is TRBV28 and J usage is TRBJ2-7; D gene unclear. Trimming took off 6 bases at V and 2 bases at J, with 14 bases between the two ends. The CDR3 consists of 14 residues. The V gene's germline CDR1 is MDHEN and CDR2 SYDVKM. This CDR3 is CASRSAIRPYEQYF. CDR3 sequence (DNA): TGTGCCAGCAGGTCGGCTATTCGACCCTACGAGCAGTACTTC.

The chain carries TRBV19 and TRBJ2-1; D is undetermined. Germline values: CDR1 LNHDA, CDR2 SQIVND (reference sequence). There are 12 residues in the CDR3. Trimming left V 6 bases short and J 6 bases short, with 9 bases between. CDR3 nucleotides: TGTGCCAGTAGCCCCGCCCTCAATGAGCAGTTCTTC. Residues: CASSPALNEQFF.

This chain uses TRBV18 with TRBJ2-6; no definite D call. Trimming removed 4 bases at V and 1 base at J, with 5 bases between. CDR1 KGHSH and CDR2 LQKENI come from the germline V gene. CDR3 length: 14 amino acids. For the CDR3, the DNA is TGTGCCAGCTCACTGGGTTCTGGGGCCAACGTCCTGACTTTC. It encodes CASSLGSGANVLTF.

This sequence joins TRBV4-1 and TRBJ1-2; TRBD1 might be the D (5 bases). Trimming removed 5 bases from V and 0 bases from J, with 16 bases in between. Germline V gene sequence: CDR1 MGHRA, CDR2 YSYEKL. The length of the CDR3 is 16 residues. The CDR3 loop is CASSYTWGEANYGYTF. CDR3 coding DNA: TGCGCCAGCAGCTATACCTGGGGGGAAGCTAACTATGGCTACACCTTC.

CDR3 DNA sequence: TGTGCCAGCAGCCCCACGGTGACCTACGAGCAGTACTTC. Translation gives CASSPTVTYEQYF. This chain links TRBV4-2 with TRBJ2-7; D not certain. The length of the CDR3 is 13 residues. V lost 4 bases and J 2 bases, leaving 9 bases between the germline ends. The germline V gene has CDR1 LGHNA and CDR2 YNFKEQ.

The CDR3: CASSTTSSGAHYEQYF. The CDR3 DNA reads TGTGCCAGTAGCACCACTTCTTCAGGGGCTCACTACGAGCAGTACTTC. V and J are TRBV19 and TRBJ2-7; a possible D gene is TRBD1 (6 bases). The CDR3 loop spans 16 amino acids. Trimming took 6 bases from V and 3 from J, leaving 21 bases between them. The germline gives CDR1 LNHDA, CDR2 SQIVND (reference sequence).

The chain joins TRBV2 to TRBJ2-1; TRBD2 matches 7 bases. Germline values: CDR1 SNHLY, CDR2 FYNNEI. Trimming took 6 bases from V and 4 from J; bases not matched to a gene: 3. The CDR3 consists of 13 residues. In DNA form, the CDR3 reads TGTGCCAGCAGCCTAGCGGTGTACAATGAGCAGTTCTTC. This sequence encodes CASSLAVYNEQFF.

J is TRBJ2-7 and V is TRBV19; perhaps TRBD1 as D (5 bases). Trimming cost V 6 bases and J 6 bases, with 18 bases left between them. Germline assignment: CDR1 LNHDA and CDR2 SQIVND (reference sequence). CDR3 length: 14 residues. This CDR3 reads CASRSTENFFEQYF. As DNA, the CDR3 is TGTGCCAGTAGATCGACAGAAAACTTTTTCGAGCAGTACTTC.

The chain links TRBV21-1 to TRBJ2-7; TRBD1 was called by the table and not checked on the DNA. TRBV21-1 is a recognized pseudogene. The CDR3 totals 13 residues. The CDR3 DNA reads TGTGCCAGCGGACAAGGACACTCCTACGAGCAGTACTTC. It yields the protein CASGQGHSYEQYF.

The V call is TRBV29-1, the J call TRBJ2-5; TRBD2 aligns across 16 bases. The CDR3 has 17 residues. CDR1 and CDR2 (germline): SQVTM, ANQGSEA. The trim removed 0 bases at V and 4 bases at J, leaving 5 bases unmatched. Written as DNA, the CDR3 is TGCAGCGTTGAAGACCCGGGACTAGCGGGAGGGGGAGAGACCCAGTACTTC. As protein: CSVEDPGLAGGGETQYF.

The rearrangement links TRBV18 to TRBJ2-7; unclear D gene. Germline lookup yields CDR1 KGHSH and CDR2 LQKENI. Trimming left V 6 bases short and J 6 bases short, with 12 bases between. The CDR3 is 12 residues long. CDR3 in amino acids: CASSKLKSEQYF. In nucleotides, the CDR3 is TGTGCCAGCTCTAAACTAAAGAGCGAGCAGTACTTC.

This clone was seen only a few times. The chain employs TRBV6-1 and TRBJ1-2; 8 bases agree with TRBD1. Germline assignment: CDR1 MNHNS and CDR2 SASEGT. This CDR3 is 14 amino acids long. V lost 4 bases and J lost 6; bases outside the gene matches: 7. The CDR3 DNA reads TGTGCCAGCAGTGTAGGACAGGGAAACAATGGCTACACCTTC. It codes for CASSVGQGNNGYTF.

The chain joins TRBV9 to TRBJ2-3, with a tentative D call TRBD2 (6 bases). Germline lookup yields CDR1 SGDLS and CDR2 YYNGEE. There are 15 residues in the CDR3. Between the trimmed V and J ends, which lost 0 bases and 3 bases, there was a span of 11 bases. As DNA, the CDR3 is TGTGCCAGCAGCGTAGGAGCGGGTAGGACAGATACGCAGTATTTT. Its protein product is CASSVGAGRTDTQYF. Based on the CDR3 plus reference TRBV9 and TRBJ2-3, the full variable domain is DSGVTQTPKHLITATGQRVTLRCSPRSGDLSVYWYQQSLDQGLQFLIQYYNGEERAKGNILERFSAQQFPDLHSELNLSSLELGDSALYFCASSVGAGRTDTQYFGPGTRLTVL.

The chain is built from TRBV10-3 and TRBJ2-7; the D is unclear. The CDR3 contains 13 residues. Germline CDR1 reads ENHRY; CDR2 reads SYGVKD. Trimming removed 6 bases from V and 1 base from J, with 10 bases in between. CDR3 in amino acids: CAISLDGSYEQYF. CDR3 in DNA: TGTGCCATCAGCCTGGACGGTTCCTACGAGCAGTACTTC.

This clone turned up a few times. The chain couples TRBV10-3 to TRBJ2-4; D remains ambiguous. The germline V gene encodes CDR1 ENHRY and CDR2 SYGVKD. Trimming left V 1 base short and J 8 bases short, with 6 bases between. The CDR3 runs to 12 residues. The CDR3 sequence: CAISEFRDIQYF. The CDR3 DNA follows: TGTGCCATCAGTGAGTTCCGGGACATTCAGTACTTC.